Detailed here is one T cell receptor beta chain. Its cognate antigen is unknown. This sample was included in a study of cytomegalovirus exposure and HLA in healthy donors. Findings of the study overall: Analysis was carried out at a later point, and it linked a missense DCLRE1C variant to TCR beta V- and J-gene trimming. Segments of the TCR beta V type were, in most cases, productive about 90% or about 30% of the time in an earlier analysis. With DRB1 most and HLA-C fewest, TCR association rates differed between HLA loci in a later analysis.

Trimming removed 2 bases from V and 7 bases from J; junction bases left unmatched: 6. In germline, CDR1 is GTSNPN, CDR2 SVGIG (reference sequence). This CDR3 comprises 14 residues. PCR primers comprised 60 Vbeta and 13 Jbeta primers. Using immunoSEQ multiplex PCR, the repertoire was profiled, and TCRdb retains in-frame clones only, with some absent. The table records 150,000 to 180,000 clones, approximately 80% of them present only once. This clonotype was obtained from a woman aged 45 to 65 in good health and CMV-seropositive. The sample taken for sequencing was PBMCs. The gene calls are TRBV30 and TRBJ1-4; 8 bases agree with TRBD1. For the CDR3, the DNA is TGTGCCTGGAGTCCCAGGGGGCTTGGTGAAAAACTGTTTTTT. Translated, it gives CAWSPRGLGEKLFF.